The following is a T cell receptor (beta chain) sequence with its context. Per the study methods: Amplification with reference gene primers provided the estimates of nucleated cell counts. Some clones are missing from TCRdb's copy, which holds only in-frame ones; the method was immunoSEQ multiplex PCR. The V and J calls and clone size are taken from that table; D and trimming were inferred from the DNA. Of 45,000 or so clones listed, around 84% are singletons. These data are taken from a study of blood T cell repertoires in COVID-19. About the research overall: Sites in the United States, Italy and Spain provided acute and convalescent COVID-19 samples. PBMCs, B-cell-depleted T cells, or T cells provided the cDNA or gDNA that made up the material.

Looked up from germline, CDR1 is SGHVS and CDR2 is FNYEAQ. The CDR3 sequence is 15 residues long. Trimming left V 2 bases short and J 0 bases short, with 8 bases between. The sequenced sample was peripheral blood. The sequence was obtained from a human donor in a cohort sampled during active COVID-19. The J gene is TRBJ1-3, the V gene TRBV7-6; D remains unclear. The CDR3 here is CASSLWGDSGNTIYF. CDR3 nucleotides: TGTGCCAGCAGCTTATGGGGAGACTCTGGAAACACCATATATTTT.